A single sample gave rise to the 27 T cell receptor beta chains below, sequenced in a study of T-cell memory formation after mild COVID-19 (dated by TCRdb to the early 2020s). Libraries were constructed by 5' RACE. These reads were obtained on an Illumina NovaSeq 6000. The raw public data were reprocessed by TCRdb itself: fastp quality trimming at Q25, MiXCR clonotype calling, in-frame beta chains only. Rows matching on CDR3 protein sequence are summarized as one entry with the most common DNA and genes. This sample gives 350,000 to 450,000 distinct CDR3 sequences in total; 28% of them show up just once. The ten biggest clones cover roughly 14% of the sample. Sequencing was carried out using PBMCs or a T cell subset sorted from them (not recorded which). Source of these receptors: an adult woman who had mild COVID-19 (a few samples of this study predate the infection). The sample titles of this study are shuffled in the database, so cell type and time point are left out; the donor was told from shared clones.

This clonotype was found once. J is TRBJ2-1 and V is TRBV24-1; TRBD2 matches at 8 bases. Germline assignment: CDR1 KGHDR and CDR2 SFDVKD. The CDR3 consists of 15 residues. Losses at the gene ends were 5 bases for V and 4 bases for J; bases not matched to a gene: 6. This CDR3 reads CATSVAAGGYNEQFF. DNA of the CDR3: TGTGCCACCAGTGTTGCGGCGGGGGGATACAATGAGCAGTTCTTC.

This clonotype was recorded a few times. This chain connects TRBV12-3 or TRBV12-4 to TRBJ2-7, with 10 bases matching TRBD2. The V and J ends lost 0 bases and 2 bases, in that order; junction bases with no gene match: 7. The CDR3 is 17 residues long. The CDR3 DNA is TGTGCCAGCAGTTTAGCACTGACTAGCGGGTATACCTACGAGCAGTACTTC. It yields the protein CASSLALTSGYTYEQYF.

The V and J genes are TRBV12-3 or TRBV12-4 and TRBJ2-7; TRBD1 matches 7 bases. Trimming took 6 bases from V and 0 from J; bases not matched to a gene: 14. The length of the CDR3 is 17 residues. CDR3 DNA: TGTGCCAGCAGCCAAGGGACAAGGGGGCCAGGCTCCTACGAGCAGTACTTC. Translating gives CASSQGTRGPGSYEQYF.

This clonotype was seen a few times. This chain connects TRBV24-1 to TRBJ1-1; TRBD1 might be the D (6 bases). V lost 4 bases, J lost 4 bases, and 9 bases lay in between. This CDR3 comprises 13 residues. Germline CDR1 reads KGHDR; CDR2 reads SFDVKD. The CDR3 bases are TGTGCCACCAGTGACACAGGGCCCACTGAAGCTTTCTTT. Encoded protein: CATSDTGPTEAFF.

V gene TRBV15 combines with J gene TRBJ1-6; TRBD1 agrees at 8 bases. The CDR3 contains 16 residues. V shed 1 base, J shed 10 bases, and the junction held 9 bases outside the gene matches. The germline V gene encodes CDR1 LNHNV and CDR2 YYDKDF (reference sequence). CDR3 protein: CATSRGRDRTRSPLHF. CDR3 DNA sequence: TGTGCCACCAGCAGAGGCCGGGACAGGACAAGGTCACCCCTCCACTTT.

There are many counts of this clonotype. The gene calls are TRBV2 and TRBJ2-7; D not certain. Trimming took 2 bases from V and 3 from J, leaving 5 bases between them. This CDR3 contains 12 residues. CDR1 SNHLY and CDR2 FYNNEI come from the germline V gene. This CDR3 reads CASSERDYEQYF. The CDR3 DNA reads as TGTGCCAGCAGTGAAAGGGACTACGAGCAGTACTTC.

The DNA of the CDR3 is TGTGCCAGCAGCGTAGAAGCAAGTAGCGGCTACACCTTC. It yields the protein CASSVEASSGYTF. The V and J genes are TRBV9 and TRBJ1-2; D is unresolved. The ends were cut back, 0 bases at V and 8 bases at J, with 11 bases in the middle. The CDR3 is made up of 13 amino acids. Germline lookup yields CDR1 SGDLS and CDR2 YYNGEE.

This clonotype was recorded a few times. V and J are TRBV20-1 and TRBJ2-7; D is ambiguous. The CDR3 consists of 14 residues. The germline V and J ends were trimmed by 0 bases and 3 bases, with 12 bases remaining between them. CDR1 and CDR2 from the germline V gene are DFQATT and SNEGSKA (reference sequence). The CDR3, as DNA: TGCAGTGCTAGAGAGGGAACTACCGACTACGAGCAGTACTTC. Translating it yields CSAREGTTDYEQYF.

This clonotype showed up just a few times. J is TRBJ2-1 and V is TRBV29-1; D is uncertain. The V and J ends lost 0 bases and 7 bases respectively, with 10 bases between them. The CDR3 extends over 13 amino acids. Per the germline V gene, CDR1 is SQVTM and CDR2 is ANQGSEA. CDR3 bases: TGCAGCGTTGAAGACTACGCGCGTAATGAGCAGTTCTTC. This gives the protein CSVEDYARNEQFF.

This CDR3 reads CASSRSAAIGGAGRTDTQYF. CDR3 in DNA: TGCGCCAGCAGCCGATCCGCGGCAATCGGGGGGGCGGGCCGTACAGATACGCAGTATTTT. The chain is built from TRBV4-1 and TRBJ2-3, with 8 bases identical to TRBD2. Per the germline V gene, CDR1 is MGHRA and CDR2 is YSYEKL. This CDR3 has 20 amino acids. J lost 3 bases, V lost 4 bases, and 21 bases had no gene match.

The DNA of the CDR3 is TGCGCCAGCAGCCAGGAGGATAGTGGCTACACCTTC. Amino acid sequence: CASSQEDSGYTF. The genes are TRBV4-1 and TRBJ1-2; the D is unclear. This CDR3 region has 12 residues. V was clipped by 3 bases and J by 7 bases, with 9 bases between them. Germline values: CDR1 MGHRA, CDR2 YSYEKL.

There are many counts of this clonotype. The chain is built from TRBV12-3 or TRBV12-4 and TRBJ2-1; perhaps TRBD1 as D (6 bases). This CDR3 region has 13 residues. Trimming left V 4 bases short and J 10 bases short, with 14 bases between. Here the CDR3 reads CASSSTTGSEQFF. DNA for the CDR3: TGTGCCAGCAGTTCCACTACAGGGTCGGAGCAGTTCTTC.

V is TRBV3-1 and J is TRBJ2-3; D remains ambiguous. The germline gives CDR1 LGHDT, CDR2 YNNKEL (reference sequence). Trimming took 0 bases from V and 14 from J, leaving 9 bases between them. The CDR3 covers 11 residues. The CDR3 loop reads CASSQEGRRYF. As DNA, the CDR3 is TGTGCCAGCAGCCAAGAGGGCAGGAGGTATTTT.

This rearrangement joins TRBV4-1 to TRBJ2-5; D gene ambiguous. The V gene lost 0 bases and the J gene lost 2 bases, with 4 bases spanning the gap. Germline CDR1 is MGHRA and CDR2 is YSYEKL. CDR3 size: 13 residues. The CDR3 coding sequence is TGCGCCAGCAGCCAAGATGGGCAAGAGACCCAGTACTTC. Its protein product is CASSQDGQETQYF.

The V call is TRBV5-6, the J call TRBJ1-1; 8 positions match TRBD1. The CDR3 is made up of 12 amino acids. Germline trimming cut 2 bases from V and 10 bases from J; bases unmatched to any gene: 4. Germline-derived CDR1 and CDR2 are SGHDT and YYEEEE. CDR3 bases: TGTGCCAGCAGCTTTGCAGGGGGCCCAGCTTTCTTT. This translates into CASSFAGGPAFF.

This rearrangement joins TRBV29-1 to TRBJ1-1, with D unclear. CDR1 and CDR2 (germline): SQVTM, ANQGSEA. The V end lost 4 bases, the J end lost 7 bases, and 16 bases lay between the germline ends. The CDR3 is made up of 13 amino acids. CDR3 in amino acids: CSVVTRTGGEAFF. CDR3 nucleotide sequence: TGCAGCGTTGTTACCCGGACCGGCGGTGAAGCTTTCTTT.

V usage is TRBV11-3 and J usage is TRBJ1-1; the D gene is possibly TRBD1 (6 bases). V lost 8 bases to trimming and J lost 0 bases, with 13 bases between them. Germline CDR1 reads SGHNT; CDR2 reads YENEEA. The CDR3 runs to 14 residues. The CDR3 sequence: CASRRAGVNTEAFF. The CDR3 nucleotides are TGTGCCAGCCGTAGAGCAGGGGTGAACACTGAAGCTTTCTTT.

The rearrangement joins TRBV3-1 to TRBJ2-7; TRBD2 agrees at 8 bases. The CDR3 has 15 amino acids. Trimming removed 2 bases from V and 5 bases from J; junction bases left unmatched: 8. The V gene's germline CDR1 is LGHDT and CDR2 YNNKEL (reference sequence). The CDR3 sequence is CASSQPGLVIDEQYF. The CDR3 region has the DNA TGTGCCAGCAGCCAACCGGGACTAGTGATTGACGAGCAGTACTTC.

This clonotype has a handful of counts. The chain's CDR3 is CASSLGQTLSYGYTF. CDR3 sequence (DNA): TGTGCCAGCAGCTTAGGACAGACCCTAAGTTATGGCTACACCTTC. The rearrangement uses TRBV7-6 and TRBJ1-2; D possibly corresponds to TRBD1 (5 bases). CDR1 and CDR2 from the germline V gene are SGHVS and FNYEAQ. The V end lost 1 base, the J end lost 5 bases, and 14 bases lay between the germline ends. The CDR3 runs to 15 residues.

This clonotype has more than one count but fewer than ten. The genes are TRBV7-9 and TRBJ2-7, with TRBD1 matching over 9 bases. The CDR3 covers 16 residues. J lost 3 bases, V lost 4 bases, and 10 bases had no gene match. Looked up from germline, CDR1 is SEHNR and CDR2 is FQNEAQ (reference sequence). The CDR3 sequence: CASSSIGQGRYYEQYF. The CDR3 nucleotides are TGTGCCAGCAGCTCTATCGGACAGGGGCGATACTACGAGCAGTACTTC.

This chain's CDR3 is CASSFLPGQGKNYEQYF. The CDR3 DNA is TGTGCCAGCAGTTTTCTCCCTGGACAGGGGAAGAACTACGAGCAGTACTTC. The rearrangement links TRBV28 to TRBJ2-7; TRBD1 matches at 9 bases. There are 17 residues in the CDR3. The germline V gene encodes CDR1 MDHEN and CDR2 SYDVKM. Losses at the gene ends were 3 bases for V and 3 bases for J; bases not matched to a gene: 12.

This clonotype occurred a few times. The rearrangement joins TRBV29-1 to TRBJ2-1, with 9 bases lining up with TRBD1. The V and J ends lost 5 bases and 7 bases, in that order; junction bases with no gene match: 6. This CDR3 is built from 13 residues. Germline V lookup: CDR1 SQVTM, CDR2 ANQGSEA. CDR3 bases: TGCAGCGTTAACCGGGACAGGGTTAATGAGCAGTTCTTC. This translates into CSVNRDRVNEQFF.

The chain uses TRBV7-9 and TRBJ2-2; 9 positions match TRBD1. This CDR3 is built from 18 residues. Germline-derived CDR1 and CDR2 are SEHNR and FQNEAQ (reference sequence). J gave up 3 bases and V 5 bases, and 13 bases lay outside the gene matches. The CDR3 is CASSPRDRAVSDTGELFF. CDR3 in DNA: TGTGCCAGCAGCCCCCGGGACAGGGCGGTGAGCGACACCGGGGAGCTGTTTTTT.

This clonotype has more than one count but fewer than ten. The chain has TRBV11-2 and TRBJ2-7; D is unclear. Germline-derived CDR1 and CDR2 are SGHAT and FQNNGV. The V and J ends lost 2 bases and 2 bases respectively, with 10 bases between them. The CDR3 totals 14 residues. CDR3 nucleotide sequence: TGTGCCAGCAGCTTAAGAGGTATGGCCTACGAGCAGTACTTC. Translation gives CASSLRGMAYEQYF.

This sequence joins TRBV24-1 and TRBJ2-1; D is possibly TRBD1 (6 bases). Germline CDR1 and CDR2: KGHDR and SFDVKD. The CDR3 is 16 residues long. Trimming left V 3 bases short and J 6 bases short, with 17 bases between. CDR3 in amino acids: CATSDDGQNPRNEQFF. CDR3 sequence (DNA): TGTGCCACCAGTGATGACGGACAGAACCCCCGCAATGAGCAGTTCTTC.

V and J are TRBV7-9 and TRBJ2-7; tentatively, D is TRBD2 (5 bases). Germline V gene lookup returns CDR1 SEHNR and CDR2 FQNEAQ (reference sequence). The V end lost 8 bases, the J end lost 5 bases, and 10 bases lay between the germline ends. This CDR3 contains 11 residues. CDR3 region: CASLMGDEQYF. Here the CDR3 DNA reads TGTGCCAGCCTTATGGGAGACGAGCAGTACTTC.

The chain couples TRBV9 to TRBJ1-1; no reliable D call. CDR3 length equals 13 residues. Trimming cost V 2 bases and J 2 bases, with 7 bases left between them. From germline, CDR1 is SGDLS and CDR2 YYNGEE. The CDR3 DNA is TGTGCCAGCAGCGTCTGGGTTAACACTGAAGCTTTCTTT. This encodes CASSVWVNTEAFF.